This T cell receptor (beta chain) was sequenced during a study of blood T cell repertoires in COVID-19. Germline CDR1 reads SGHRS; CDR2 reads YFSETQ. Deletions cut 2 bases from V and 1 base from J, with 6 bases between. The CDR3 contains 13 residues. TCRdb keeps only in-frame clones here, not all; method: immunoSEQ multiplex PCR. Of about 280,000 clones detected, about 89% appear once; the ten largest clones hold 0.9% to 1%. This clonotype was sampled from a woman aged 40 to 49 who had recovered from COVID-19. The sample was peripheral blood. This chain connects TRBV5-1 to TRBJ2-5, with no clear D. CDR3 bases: TGCGCCAGCAGCTTCGGGTTCCAAGAGACCCAGTACTTC. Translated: CASSFGFQETQYF.